A selection of T cell receptor beta chains follows, all from one sample in a study of cytomegalovirus exposure and HLA in healthy donors. The repertoire was sequenced with immunoSEQ multiplex PCR; TCRdb's copy has only in-frame clones and lacks some. The repertoire holds 100,000 to 150,000 clones, approximately 90% seen once, with 1.5% to 2% in the top ten. Material: PBMCs. These receptors originate from a woman aged 18-30 years in good health and CMV-seronegative. Each CDR3 is given with its conserved first and last residue. Each record gives: J gene, D gene, V gene, clone size, CDR3 DNA, CDR3 protein. D genes are given only for firm matches. The listing skips clone size in some rows; elsewhere it reads once, few, many or a size class.

J gene: TRBJ2-2; D gene: TRBD1; V gene: TRBV2; clone size: .; CDR3 DNA: TGTGCCAGCAGTTCACAGGGGGCGGGCACCGGGGAGCTGTTTTTT; CDR3 protein: CASSSQGAGTGELFF
J gene: TRBJ2-1; D gene: .; V gene: TRBV7-6; clone size: once; CDR3 DNA: TGTGCCAGCAGCTTAGGGAGCAGCGAGCAGTTCTTC; CDR3 protein: CASSLGSSEQFF
J gene: TRBJ2-7; D gene: .; V gene: TRBV10-2; clone size: .; CDR3 DNA: TGCGCCAGCAGTGAGATCACTTCCTACGAGCAGTACTTC; CDR3 protein: CASSEITSYEQYF
J gene: TRBJ2-7; D gene: TRBD1; V gene: TRBV6-5; clone size: once; CDR3 DNA: TGTGCCAGCAGATCCAACAGGGGGCTCGAGCAGTACTTC; CDR3 protein: CASRSNRGLEQYF
J gene: TRBJ2-3; D gene: TRBD1; V gene: TRBV5-4; clone size: .; CDR3 DNA: TGTGCCAGCAGCTTGAGGACAGGGCCTAGCACAGATACGCAGTATTTT; CDR3 protein: CASSLRTGPSTDTQYF
J gene: TRBJ2-1; D gene: TRBD2; V gene: TRBV5-8; clone size: once; CDR3 DNA: TGTGCCAGCAGCTGGGCGCCGGGACTAGCGGTCCAAAGCTCCTACAATGAGCAGTTCTTC; CDR3 protein: CASSWAPGLAVQSSYNEQFF
J gene: TRBJ2-7; D gene: TRBD1; V gene: TRBV30; clone size: .; CDR3 DNA: TGTGCCTGGAGTGAATCCGGGACAGGGGGGGTAGAGCAGTACTTC; CDR3 protein: CAWSESGTGGVEQYF
J gene: TRBJ2-5; D gene: .; V gene: TRBV25-1; clone size: .; CDR3 DNA: TGTGCCAGCAGTCAGGGCGAGATAGAGAGACAAGAGACCCAGTACTTC; CDR3 protein: CASSQGEIERQETQYF
J gene: TRBJ2-3; D gene: TRBD2; V gene: TRBV5-1; clone size: .; CDR3 DNA: TGCGCCAGCAGCTTGTCGGGACTAGCGACAGATACGCAGTATTTT; CDR3 protein: CASSLSGLATDTQYF
J gene: TRBJ1-2; D gene: TRBD1; V gene: TRBV7-9; clone size: .; CDR3 DNA: TGTGCCAGCAGCTACCAGGGGGTACTCTATGGCTACACCTTC; CDR3 protein: CASSYQGVLYGYTF
J gene: TRBJ2-7; D gene: .; V gene: TRBV4-1; clone size: .; CDR3 DNA: TGCGCCAGCAGCCAAGCTACGGACAGCTCCTACGAGCAGTACTTC; CDR3 protein: CASSQATDSSYEQYF
J gene: TRBJ2-5; D gene: .; V gene: TRBV7-2; clone size: once; CDR3 DNA: TGTGCCAGCAGCCCCTCCGGTCAAGTCATGGAGACCCAGTACTTC; CDR3 protein: CASSPSGQVMETQYF
J gene: TRBJ1-6; D gene: .; V gene: TRBV9; clone size: few; CDR3 DNA: TGTGCCAGCAGCGTAGGGAGCTCCTATAATTCACCCCTCCACTTT; CDR3 protein: CASSVGSSYNSPLHF
J gene: TRBJ2-7; D gene: TRBD1; V gene: TRBV2; clone size: .; CDR3 DNA: TGTGCCAGCAGTGAAGACAGGGGTATTTACGAGCAGTACTTC; CDR3 protein: CASSEDRGIYEQYF
J gene: TRBJ2-1; D gene: .; V gene: TRBV11-2; clone size: .; CDR3 DNA: TGTGCCAGCAGTACTCGACAGACGAATGAGCAGTTCTTC; CDR3 protein: CASSTRQTNEQFF
J gene: TRBJ2-3; D gene: TRBD1; V gene: TRBV9; clone size: .; CDR3 DNA: TGTGCCAGCAGCCTTCAGGGGGCGCAAATAGATACGCAGTATTTT; CDR3 protein: CASSLQGAQIDTQYF
J gene: TRBJ2-7; D gene: TRBD1; V gene: TRBV4-2; clone size: .; CDR3 DNA: TGTGCCAGCAGCCAGGCAGGGGGCGCCCCCTACGAGCAGTACTTC; CDR3 protein: CASSQAGGAPYEQYF
J gene: TRBJ2-7; D gene: .; V gene: TRBV29-1; clone size: .; CDR3 DNA: TGCAGCGTTGAAGGGAGCTCCTACGAGCAGTACTTC; CDR3 protein: CSVEGSSYEQYF
J gene: TRBJ1-2; D gene: TRBD1; V gene: TRBV19; clone size: .; CDR3 DNA: TGTGCCAGTAGTGGGACAGTAAACTATGGCTACACCTTC; CDR3 protein: CASSGTVNYGYTF
J gene: TRBJ2-7; D gene: TRBD1; V gene: TRBV10-2; clone size: .; CDR3 DNA: TGCGCCAGCAGTTGGGACAGGGGTAGCGAGCAGTACTTC; CDR3 protein: CASSWDRGSEQYF
J gene: TRBJ2-2; D gene: .; V gene: TRBV4-1; clone size: .; CDR3 DNA: TGCGCCAGCAGCCAAGATCAAGCCACCGGGGAGCTGTTTTTT; CDR3 protein: CASSQDQATGELFF
J gene: TRBJ1-5; D gene: .; V gene: TRBV30; clone size: .; CDR3 DNA: TGTGCCTGGAGTGTAGGAGCCGGCAATCAGCCCCAGCATTTT; CDR3 protein: CAWSVGAGNQPQHF